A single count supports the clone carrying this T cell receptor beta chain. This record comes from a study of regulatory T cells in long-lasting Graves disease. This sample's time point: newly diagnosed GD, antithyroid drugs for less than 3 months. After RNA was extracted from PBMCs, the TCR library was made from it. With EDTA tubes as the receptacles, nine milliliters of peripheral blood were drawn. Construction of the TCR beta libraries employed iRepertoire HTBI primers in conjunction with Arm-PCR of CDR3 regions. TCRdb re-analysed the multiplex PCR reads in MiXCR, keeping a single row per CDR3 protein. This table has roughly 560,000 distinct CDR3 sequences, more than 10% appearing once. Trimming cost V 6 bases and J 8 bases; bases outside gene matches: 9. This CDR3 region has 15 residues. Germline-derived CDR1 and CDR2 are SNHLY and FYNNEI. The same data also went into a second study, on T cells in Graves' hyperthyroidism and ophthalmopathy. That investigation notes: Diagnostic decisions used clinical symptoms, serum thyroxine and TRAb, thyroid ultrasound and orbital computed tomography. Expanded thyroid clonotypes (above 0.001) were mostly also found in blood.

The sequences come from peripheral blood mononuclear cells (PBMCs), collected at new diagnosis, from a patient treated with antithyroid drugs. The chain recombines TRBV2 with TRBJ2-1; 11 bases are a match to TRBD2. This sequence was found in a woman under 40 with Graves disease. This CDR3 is CASSLAGGRRDEQFF. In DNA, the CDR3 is TGTGCCAGCAGCCTAGCGGGAGGACGGCGGGATGAGCAGTTCTTC.